Following are 2 T cell receptor beta chains from one sample sequenced in a study of CD8 T cells in ankylosing spondylitis. Whole-study findings and limits: A TCR beta motif made of about 8 highly homologous variants seemed typical of ankylosing spondylitis blood.

Using its own MiXCR run on the 5' RACE reads, TCRdb lists one record per CDR3 protein. Of about 500,000 distinct CDR3 sequences listed, roughly 12% are singletons. These receptors have no known antigen. Sequencing used blood, either unsorted or a sorted T cell fraction (not recorded which). The receptors were sampled from a male donor with ankylosing spondylitis.

This clonotype was detected ten times or more. The chain combines TRBV3-1 with TRBJ2-5, with 7 bases lining up with TRBD1. The CDR3 is 14 amino acids. V shed 4 bases, J shed 1 base, and the junction held 3 bases outside the gene matches. Germline V CDR1 and CDR2: LGHDT, YNNKEL (reference sequence). For the CDR3, the DNA is TGTGCCAGCAGCCCGGGACAGCGCCAAGAGACCCAGTACTTC. Amino acid sequence: CASSPGQRQETQYF.

This clonotype showed up many times. The J gene is TRBJ2-4, the V gene TRBV29-1, with D perhaps TRBD2 (5 bases). The CDR3 has 9 residues. Germline V gives CDR1 SQVTM, CDR2 ANQGSEA. Trimming removed 8 bases from V and 13 bases from J, with 12 bases in between. CDR3 region: CSPRTEQYF. The CDR3 coding sequence is TGCAGCCCCAGGACTGAGCAGTACTTC.